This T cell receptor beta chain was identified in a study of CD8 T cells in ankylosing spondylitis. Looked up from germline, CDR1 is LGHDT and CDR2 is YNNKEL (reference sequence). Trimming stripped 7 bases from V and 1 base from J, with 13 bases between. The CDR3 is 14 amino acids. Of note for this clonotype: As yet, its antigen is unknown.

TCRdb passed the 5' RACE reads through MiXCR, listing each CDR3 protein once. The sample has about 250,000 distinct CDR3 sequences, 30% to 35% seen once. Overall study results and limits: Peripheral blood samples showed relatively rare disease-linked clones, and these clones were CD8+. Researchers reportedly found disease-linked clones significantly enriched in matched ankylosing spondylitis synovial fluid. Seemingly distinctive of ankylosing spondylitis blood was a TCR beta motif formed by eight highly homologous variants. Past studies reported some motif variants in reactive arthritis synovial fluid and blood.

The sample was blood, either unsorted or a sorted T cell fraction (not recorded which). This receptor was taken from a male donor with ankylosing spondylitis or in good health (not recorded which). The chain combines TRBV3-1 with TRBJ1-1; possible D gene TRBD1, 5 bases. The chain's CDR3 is CASTGQGWNTEAFF. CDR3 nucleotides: TGTGCCAGCACCGGTCAGGGATGGAACACTGAAGCTTTCTTT.